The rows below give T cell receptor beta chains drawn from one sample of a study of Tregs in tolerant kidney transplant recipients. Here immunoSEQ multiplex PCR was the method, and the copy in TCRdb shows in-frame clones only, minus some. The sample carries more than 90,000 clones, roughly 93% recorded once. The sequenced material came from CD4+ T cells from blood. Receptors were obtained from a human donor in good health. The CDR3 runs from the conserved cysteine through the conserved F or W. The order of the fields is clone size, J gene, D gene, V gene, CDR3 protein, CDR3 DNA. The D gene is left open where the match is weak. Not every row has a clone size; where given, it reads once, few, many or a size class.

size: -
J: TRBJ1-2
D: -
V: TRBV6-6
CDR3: CASSLQGLANYGYTF
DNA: TGTGCCAGCAGTCTACAGGGATTAGCTAACTATGGCTACACCTTC

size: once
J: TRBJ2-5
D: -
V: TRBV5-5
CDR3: CASSLVRVETQYF
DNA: TGTGCCAGCAGCTTGGTTAGGGTAGAGACCCAGTACTTC

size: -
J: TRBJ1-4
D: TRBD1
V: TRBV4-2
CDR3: CASSQDGTGFEKLFF
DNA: TGTGCCAGCAGCCAAGACGGGACAGGGTTTGAAAAACTGTTTTTT

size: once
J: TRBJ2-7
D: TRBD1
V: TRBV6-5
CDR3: CASSLATGPTEQYF
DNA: TGTGCCAGCAGTTTGGCGACAGGGCCGACCGAGCAGTACTTC

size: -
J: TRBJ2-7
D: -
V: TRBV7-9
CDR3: CASSLGVVTYEQYF
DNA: TGTGCCAGCAGCTTAGGCGTCGTGACCTACGAGCAGTACTTC

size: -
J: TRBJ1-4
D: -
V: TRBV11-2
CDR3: CASSLDPGGGGEKLFF
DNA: TGTGCCAGCAGCTTAGATCCCGGGGGCGGAGGTGAAAAACTGTTTTTT

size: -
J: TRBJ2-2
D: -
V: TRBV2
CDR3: CASNQDWVSTGELFF
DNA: TGTGCCAGCAACCAAGATTGGGTTTCGACCGGGGAGCTGTTTTTT

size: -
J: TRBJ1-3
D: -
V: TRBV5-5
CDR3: CASSLYGVNTIYF
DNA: TGTGCCAGCAGCTTGTATGGCGTAAACACCATATATTTT

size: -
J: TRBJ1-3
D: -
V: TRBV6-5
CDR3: CASSYSEGSGNTIYF
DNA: TGTGCCAGCAGTTACTCCGAGGGGTCTGGAAACACCATATATTTT

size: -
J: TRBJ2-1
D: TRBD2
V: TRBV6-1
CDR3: CASKLVPGGLAGSLF
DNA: TGTGCCAGCAAGCTAGTACCCGGCGGACTAGCGGGTTCGCTCTTC

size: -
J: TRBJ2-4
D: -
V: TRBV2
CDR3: CASSGGSSAKNIQYF
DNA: TGTGCCAGCAGTGGGGGATCGTCTGCCAAAAACATTCAGTACTTC

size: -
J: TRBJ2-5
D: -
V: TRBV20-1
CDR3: CSARGVETQYF
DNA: TGCAGTGCCAGGGGGGTGGAGACCCAGTACTTC

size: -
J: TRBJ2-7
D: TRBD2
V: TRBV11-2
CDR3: CASSLLASGMGKSYEQYF
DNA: TGTGCCAGCAGCTTACTGGCTAGCGGGATGGGGAAGTCCTACGAGCAGTACTTC

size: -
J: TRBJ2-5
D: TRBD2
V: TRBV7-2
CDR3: CASTAGWAQETQYF
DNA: TGTGCCAGCACAGCGGGGTGGGCACAAGAGACCCAGTACTTC

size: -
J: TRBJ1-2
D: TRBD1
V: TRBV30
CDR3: CAWRDRGLGYGYTF
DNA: TGTGCCTGGAGGGACAGGGGACTTGGGTATGGCTACACCTTC

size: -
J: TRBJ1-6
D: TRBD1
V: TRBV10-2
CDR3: CASSLGQGGSPLHF
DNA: TGCGCCAGCAGCTTGGGACAGGGCGGTTCACCCCTCCACTTT

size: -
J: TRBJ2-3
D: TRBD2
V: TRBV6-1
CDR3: CASSRGGPKGDTQYF
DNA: TGTGCCAGCAGCCGGGGGGGCCCTAAGGGGGATACGCAGTATTTT

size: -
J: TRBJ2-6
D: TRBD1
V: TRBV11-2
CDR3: CASSHWTGTGANVLTF
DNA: TGTGCCAGCAGCCATTGGACAGGGACAGGGGCCAACGTCCTGACTTTC

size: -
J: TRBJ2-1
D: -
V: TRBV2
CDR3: CASLLQYNEQFF
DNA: TGTGCCAGCCTACTCCAGTACAATGAGCAGTTCTTC

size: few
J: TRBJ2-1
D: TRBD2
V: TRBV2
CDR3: CASSGITGGQFF
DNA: TGTGCCAGCAGTGGCATTACGGGAGGGCAGTTCTTC

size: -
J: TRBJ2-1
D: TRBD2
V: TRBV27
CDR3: CASGRTSGSSSGNEQFF
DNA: TGTGCCAGCGGTAGGACTAGCGGGAGCTCTAGTGGCAATGAGCAGTTCTTC

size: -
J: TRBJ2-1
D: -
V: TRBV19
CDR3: CASRRVQLGNEQFF
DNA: TGTGCCAGTAGAAGGGTCCAACTTGGCAATGAGCAGTTCTTC

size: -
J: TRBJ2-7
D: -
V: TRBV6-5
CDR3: CASSYGRAYEQYF
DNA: TGTGCCAGCAGTTACGGGCGGGCCTACGAGCAGTACTTC